This T cell receptor beta chain was captured by sequencing in a study of early T cells in non-severe SARS-CoV-2 infection. Across the whole study: Chains were unpaired, as sequencing was done on bulk RNA from unsorted whole blood.

The length of the CDR3 is 12 residues. Trimming stripped 0 bases from V and 8 bases from J, with 10 bases between. Germline CDR1 DFQATT, CDR2 SNEGSKA (reference sequence). Each single cDNA molecule received a unique molecular identifier. TCRdb redid the calling of the 5' RACE reads with MiXCR, one entry per CDR3 protein. The data contain tens of thousands of distinct CDR3 sequences, roughly a sixth of them singletons. Study observations and caveats: Sequences matched to VDJdb favored anti-spike CD8 responses, while private and CD4 specificities were missed.

For this clonotype: The antigen is unknown.

What was sequenced was whole blood. This receptor was obtained from an adult who was a healthcare worker with PCR-confirmed SARS-CoV-2 infection or an uninfected control (not recorded which). The chain carries TRBV20-1 and TRBJ1-2, with D unclear. CDR3 in amino acids: CSARDPGEGYTF. In nucleotides, the CDR3 is TGCAGTGCTAGAGATCCGGGAGAAGGCTACACCTTC.